This T cell receptor (beta chain) is from a study of blood T cell repertoires in COVID-19. Using immunoSEQ multiplex PCR, the repertoire was profiled, and TCRdb retains in-frame clones only, with some absent. The sample includes nearly 400,000 clones, about nine tenths of them seen just once. This clonotype was obtained from a woman between 25 and 40 years old who had recovered from COVID-19. Sequences were obtained from PBMCs or T cells enriched from blood (not recorded which).

This CDR3 is CATSRGASQASPLHF. The DNA of the CDR3 is TGTGCCACCAGCAGGGGGGCCTCGCAGGCTTCACCCCTCCACTTT. The chain carries TRBV15 and TRBJ1-6; D possibly corresponds to TRBD1 (6 bases). V was trimmed by 3 bases and J by 9 bases, leaving 15 bases between them. Germline loops: CDR1 LNHNV, CDR2 YYDKDF (reference sequence). The CDR3 is 15 amino acids.